Below are 29 T cell receptor beta chains sequenced from a single sample in a study of control samples from healthy donors and cancer patients. Assay used: immunoSEQ multiplex PCR; TCRdb lists only in-frame clones, some missing. Among some 120,000 clones listed, 85% to 95% were seen once. Sequences were obtained from PBMCs. Receptors originate from a man aged 50-59 years with head and neck cancer.

The chain employs TRBV19 and TRBJ2-5; D may be TRBD2 (6 bases). Trimming cost V 1 base and J 3 bases, with 18 bases left between them. This CDR3 region has 17 residues. CDR1 is LNHDA, CDR2 SQIVND, per germline (reference sequence). The CDR3 region is CASSIVGGMAVKETQYF. The CDR3 coding sequence is TGTGCCAGTAGTATAGTTGGGGGGATGGCAGTCAAAGAGACCCAGTACTTC.

The chain has TRBV11-3 and TRBJ1-4; no firm D call. The V and J ends lost 0 bases and 0 bases respectively, with 17 bases between them. The length of the CDR3 is 19 residues. Germline V lookup: CDR1 SGHNT, CDR2 YENEEA. In DNA form, the CDR3 reads TGTGCCAGCAGCTTAGACCCCGAGGCGGAAATTGCAACTAATGAAAAACTGTTTTTT. Translated: CASSLDPEAEIATNEKLFF.

V usage is TRBV7-2 and J usage is TRBJ2-2; D is unresolved. CDR3 length: 13 residues. CDR1 is SGHTA, CDR2 FQGNSA, per germline. V lost 1 base and J lost 10, with 10 bases in between. CDR3 nucleotide sequence: TGTGCCAGCAGCTTAGAGTTGAGAGAGGAGCTGTTTTTT. It is translated as CASSLELREELFF. Full variable domain (outside the CDR3, taken from reference TRBV7-2 and TRBJ2-2): GAGVSQSPSNKVTEKGKDVELRCDPISGHTALYWYRQSLGQGLEFLIYFQGNSAPDKSGLPSDRFSAERTGGSVSTLTIQRTQQEDSAVYLCASSLELREELFFGEGSRLTVL.

This chain uses TRBV14 with TRBJ1-3; perhaps TRBD1 as D (6 bases). V lost 3 bases, J lost 2 bases, and 11 bases lay in between. The CDR3 sequence is 15 residues long. From germline, CDR1 is SGHDN and CDR2 FVKESK. In nucleotides, the CDR3 is TGTGCCAGCAGCCACCGTCGGGGGCCTGGAAACACCATATATTTT. It encodes CASSHRRGPGNTIYF.

The CDR3 coding sequence is TGTGCCAGTAGTCGGACAGGGGGCCATTACAATGAGCAGTTCTTC. This codes for CASSRTGGHYNEQFF. The chain uses TRBV19 and TRBJ2-1; the match to TRBD1 covers 11 bases. Germline V CDR1 and CDR2: LNHDA, SQIVND (reference sequence). V shed 5 bases and J 4 bases; nucleotides not matched to a gene: 4. This CDR3 is 15 amino acids long.

The chain joins TRBV18 to TRBJ2-7, with D perhaps matching TRBD1 (5 bases). The CDR3 contains 15 residues. V lost 3 bases and J 0 bases, leaving 12 bases between the germline ends. The V gene's germline CDR1 is KGHSH and CDR2 LQKENI. CDR3 sequence reads: CASSPDSQSSYEQYF. CDR3 DNA sequence: TGTGCCAGCTCACCCGACAGCCAGAGCTCCTACGAGCAGTACTTC.

V and J are TRBV30 and TRBJ1-2; maybe TRBD1 (5 bases). Trimming removed 5 bases at V and 3 bases at J, with 31 bases between. The CDR3 loop spans 19 amino acids. Germline CDR1 GTSNPN, CDR2 SVGIG (reference sequence). The CDR3 DNA sequence: TGTGCCTGGCGTATCGAGGAGGGGAGGTTGTTTTTTTTGGACTATGGCTACACCTTC. Encoded protein: CAWRIEEGRLFFLDYGYTF.

The V call is TRBV11-2, the J call TRBJ2-7; D unresolved. Trimming stripped 0 bases from V and 3 bases from J, with 12 bases between. CDR3 size: 15 residues. The germline gives CDR1 SGHAT, CDR2 FQNNGV. The CDR3 region is CASSLESVSVYEQYF. The CDR3 DNA reads TGTGCCAGCAGCTTAGAATCCGTTTCCGTCTACGAGCAGTACTTC. The variable domain in full, with the rest retrieved from reference TRBV11-2 and TRBJ2-7, is EAGVAQSPRYKIIEKRQSVAFWCNPISGHATLYWYQQILGQGPKLLIQFQNNGVVDDSQLPKDRFSAERLKGVDSTLKIQPAKLEDSAVYLCASSLESVSVYEQYFGPGTRLTVT.

The V call is TRBV6-2 or TRBV6-3, the J call TRBJ1-1; 7 bases map to TRBD1. J was trimmed by 5 bases and V by 2 bases; bases with no gene match: 14. CDR3 length: 17 amino acids. Germline lookup yields CDR1 MNHEY and CDR2 SVGEGT. The CDR3 DNA reads as TGTGCCAGCAGTTACCCTCCGGCCCAGGGGGGGTGGACTGAAGCTTTCTTT. Translated, it gives CASSYPPAQGGWTEAFF.

This clone occurred once. This chain joins TRBV2 and TRBJ2-2, with 13 bases matching TRBD2. Trimming at V came to 2 bases and at J to 4 bases, leaving 4 bases not matched to a gene. This CDR3 has 17 amino acids. CDR1 and CDR2 from the germline V gene are SNHLY and FYNNEI. This CDR3 reads CASSETSGGVSTGELFF. In DNA, the CDR3 is TGTGCCAGCAGTGAAACTAGCGGGGGGGTTAGCACCGGGGAGCTGTTTTTT.

J is TRBJ2-5 and V is TRBV25-1, with 10 bases identical to TRBD2. This CDR3 is built from 15 residues. Germline V lookup: CDR1 MGHDK, CDR2 SYGVNS. The V gene end was trimmed by 4 bases and the J gene end by 3 bases; junction bases not matched to a gene: 5. The CDR3 loop reads CASSGLAGAEETQYF. In DNA, the CDR3 is TGTGCCAGCAGTGGGCTAGCGGGGGCTGAAGAGACCCAGTACTTC.

The genes are TRBV5-1 and TRBJ2-7, with 14 bases lining up with TRBD2. The CDR3 has 17 residues. CDR1 is SGHRS, CDR2 YFSETQ, per germline. With V trimmed by 4 bases and J by 4 bases, 10 bases remained unmatched. CDR3 nucleotide sequence: TGCGCCAGCAGCCTATACGCTGGACTAGCGGGGGGTTACGAGCAGTACTTC. This gives the protein CASSLYAGLAGGYEQYF.

DNA for the CDR3: TGCGCCAGCAGCCAAGTAGTCAGTAACTATGGCTACACCTTC. Its protein product is CASSQVVSNYGYTF. The rearrangement links TRBV4-1 to TRBJ1-2; no reliable D call. The CDR3 covers 14 residues. The germline V gene encodes CDR1 MGHRA and CDR2 YSYEKL. The V gene lost 1 base and the J gene lost 1 base, with 7 bases spanning the gap.

This clone was picked up one time. This chain connects TRBV7-2 to TRBJ2-1; D is possibly TRBD1 or TRBD2 (5 bases each). CDR3 length: 16 residues. The germline V and J ends were trimmed by 4 bases and 7 bases, with 20 bases remaining between them. Germline CDR1 is SGHTA and CDR2 is FQGNSA. CDR3 protein: CASSSYYGGAGNEQFF. CDR3 nucleotide sequence: TGTGCCAGCAGCTCGTACTATGGGGGAGCCGGGAATGAGCAGTTCTTC.

V is TRBV6-5 and J is TRBJ2-6, with TRBD1 as a possible D gene (6 bases). The CDR3 contains 15 residues. Deletions cut 6 bases from V and 1 base from J, with 10 bases between. Germline loops: CDR1 MNHEY, CDR2 SVGAGI. The CDR3 loop reads CASRPQGSGANVLTF. The CDR3 DNA reads as TGTGCCAGCAGACCTCAGGGGTCTGGGGCCAACGTCCTGACTTTC.

The V call is TRBV5-6, the J call TRBJ1-2; D uncertain. CDR3 length: 15 residues. Germline loops: CDR1 SGHDT, CDR2 YYEEEE. Trimming removed 0 bases at V and 5 bases at J, with 14 bases between. For the CDR3, the DNA is TGTGCCAGCAGCTTGGTGGCGCCGTTCGTGTATGGCTACACCTTC. Its protein product is CASSLVAPFVYGYTF.

This clone has a single count. This chain connects TRBV19 to TRBJ2-1; D call uncertain. V was cut by 1 base and J by 5 bases, with 6 bases left in between. The CDR3 contains 13 residues. Germline V lookup: CDR1 LNHDA, CDR2 SQIVND (reference sequence). CDR3 protein: CASSIVLDNEQFF. The CDR3 bases are TGTGCCAGTAGTATAGTTTTGGACAATGAGCAGTTCTTC.

The chain carries TRBV6-5 and TRBJ1-1; D ambiguous. This CDR3 comprises 16 residues. Germline-derived CDR1 and CDR2 are MNHEY and SVGAGI. Deletions cut 0 bases from V and 2 bases from J, with 13 bases between. CDR3: CASSYSLHGGNTEAFF. The CDR3 nucleotides are TGTGCCAGCAGTTACTCGTTACACGGTGGAAACACTGAAGCTTTCTTT.

The chain joins TRBV5-5 to TRBJ2-7; 8 bases are shared with TRBD1. The CDR3 totals 14 residues. Looked up from germline, CDR1 is SGHKS and CDR2 is YYEKEE (reference sequence). Trimming at V came to 3 bases and at J to 1 base, leaving 3 bases not matched to a gene. CDR3 nucleotides: TGTGCCAGCAGCTCCCGGGACAGGTCCTACGAGCAGTACTTC. Translation gives CASSSRDRSYEQYF. Together with reference TRBV5-5 and TRBJ2-7, the CDR3 gives the full variable domain: DAGVTQSPTHLIKTRGQQVTLRCSPISGHKSVSWYQQVLGQGPQFIFQYYEKEERGRGNFPDRFSARQFPNYSSELNVNALLLGDSALYLCASSSRDRSYEQYFGPGTRLTVT.

J is TRBJ1-1 and V is TRBV2; perhaps TRBD1 as D (6 bases). The CDR3 spans 14 residues. V dropped 8 bases and J dropped 0 bases, with 13 bases sitting between them. Per germline, CDR1 SNHLY and CDR2 FYNNEI. The CDR3 is CASDPDRMNTEAFF. The CDR3 bases are TGTGCCAGCGACCCCGACAGGATGAACACTGAAGCTTTCTTT.

The chain combines TRBV7-2 with TRBJ2-1, with 7 positions matching TRBD2. The germline V gene encodes CDR1 SGHTA and CDR2 FQGNSA. This CDR3 is 14 amino acids long. Trimming removed 6 bases from V and 10 bases from J; junction bases left unmatched: 12. CDR3: CASSPGLLLEEQFF. CDR3 coding DNA: TGTGCCAGCAGTCCGGGACTACTTCTAGAAGAGCAGTTCTTC.

The CDR3 loop is CASSQERGRYNEQFF. CDR3 bases: TGTGCCAGCAGCCAAGAAAGGGGGCGATACAATGAGCAGTTCTTC. The rearrangement links TRBV3-1 (or the pseudogene TRBV3-2) to TRBJ2-1; TRBD1 matches at 7 bases. The CDR3 length is 15 residues. V lost 0 bases, J lost 4 bases, and 3 bases stayed unmatched. In germline, CDR1 is LGHDT, CDR2 YNNKEL (reference sequence).

V is TRBV2 and J is TRBJ2-2; 7 positions agree with TRBD2. The V segment lost 7 bases and the J segment 1 base; nucleotides outside the gene matches: 3. Germline CDR1 is SNHLY and CDR2 is FYNNEI. This CDR3 is 14 amino acids long. The chain's CDR3 is CASTAGLNTGELFF. CDR3 coding DNA: TGTGCCAGCACAGCGGGGCTGAACACCGGGGAGCTGTTTTTT.

This chain connects TRBV6-5 to TRBJ1-1; the D is unclear. CDR3 length equals 12 residues. Germline V gives CDR1 MNHEY, CDR2 SVGAGI. The ends were cut back, 6 bases at V and 4 bases at J, with 9 bases in the middle. The CDR3 region is CASSLDVTEAFF. CDR3 nucleotide sequence: TGTGCCAGCAGCCTTGACGTCACTGAAGCTTTCTTT.

The gene calls are TRBV5-1 and TRBJ1-6; 7 nucleotides align to TRBD1. The CDR3 loop spans 14 amino acids. Per the germline V gene, CDR1 is SGHRS and CDR2 is YFSETQ. Germline trimming cut 2 bases from V and 8 bases from J; bases unmatched to any gene: 4. The CDR3, as DNA: TGCGCCAGCAGCTTAAGGGGGCAGGATTCACCCCTCCACTTT. Its protein is CASSLRGQDSPLHF.

The rearrangement uses TRBV10-2 and TRBJ2-4; maybe TRBD2 (6 bases). This CDR3 has 16 residues. CDR1 and CDR2 from the germline V gene are WSHSY and SAAADI. Trimming took 0 bases from V and 0 from J, leaving 9 bases between them. Here the CDR3 reads CASSESSGLAKNIQYF. The CDR3, as DNA: TGCGCCAGCAGTGAGTCTAGCGGTTTAGCCAAAAACATTCAGTACTTC.

The J gene is TRBJ1-4, the V gene TRBV10-3, with TRBD1 matching over 9 bases. The V gene's germline CDR1 is ENHRY and CDR2 SYGVKD. CDR3 length equals 15 residues. The J segment lost 0 bases and the V segment lost 10 bases, leaving 6 bases of the junction unmatched. The CDR3 DNA is TGTGCCACCTGGGACAGGGATGCAACTAATGAAAAACTGTTTTTT. This sequence encodes CATWDRDATNEKLFF.

The rearrangement links TRBV5-1 to TRBJ2-5, with 7 bases that match TRBD2. The trim removed 4 bases at V and 3 bases at J, leaving 12 bases unmatched. CDR1 and CDR2 (germline): SGHRS, YFSETQ. The CDR3 extends over 16 amino acids. This CDR3 reads CASSRGLVSSEETQYF. The CDR3 bases are TGCGCCAGCAGCAGAGGACTAGTCAGTTCGGAAGAGACCCAGTACTTC.

This clone was seen once. V is TRBV6-2 or TRBV6-3 and J is TRBJ2-7; D remains ambiguous. Trimming removed 6 bases from V and 2 bases from J, with 14 bases in between. The germline V gene has CDR1 MNHEY and CDR2 SVGEGT. The CDR3 totals 14 residues. Written as DNA, the CDR3 is TGTGCCAGCAGCCTTACAGCGAATCCCTACGAGCAGTACTTC. This encodes CASSLTANPYEQYF.